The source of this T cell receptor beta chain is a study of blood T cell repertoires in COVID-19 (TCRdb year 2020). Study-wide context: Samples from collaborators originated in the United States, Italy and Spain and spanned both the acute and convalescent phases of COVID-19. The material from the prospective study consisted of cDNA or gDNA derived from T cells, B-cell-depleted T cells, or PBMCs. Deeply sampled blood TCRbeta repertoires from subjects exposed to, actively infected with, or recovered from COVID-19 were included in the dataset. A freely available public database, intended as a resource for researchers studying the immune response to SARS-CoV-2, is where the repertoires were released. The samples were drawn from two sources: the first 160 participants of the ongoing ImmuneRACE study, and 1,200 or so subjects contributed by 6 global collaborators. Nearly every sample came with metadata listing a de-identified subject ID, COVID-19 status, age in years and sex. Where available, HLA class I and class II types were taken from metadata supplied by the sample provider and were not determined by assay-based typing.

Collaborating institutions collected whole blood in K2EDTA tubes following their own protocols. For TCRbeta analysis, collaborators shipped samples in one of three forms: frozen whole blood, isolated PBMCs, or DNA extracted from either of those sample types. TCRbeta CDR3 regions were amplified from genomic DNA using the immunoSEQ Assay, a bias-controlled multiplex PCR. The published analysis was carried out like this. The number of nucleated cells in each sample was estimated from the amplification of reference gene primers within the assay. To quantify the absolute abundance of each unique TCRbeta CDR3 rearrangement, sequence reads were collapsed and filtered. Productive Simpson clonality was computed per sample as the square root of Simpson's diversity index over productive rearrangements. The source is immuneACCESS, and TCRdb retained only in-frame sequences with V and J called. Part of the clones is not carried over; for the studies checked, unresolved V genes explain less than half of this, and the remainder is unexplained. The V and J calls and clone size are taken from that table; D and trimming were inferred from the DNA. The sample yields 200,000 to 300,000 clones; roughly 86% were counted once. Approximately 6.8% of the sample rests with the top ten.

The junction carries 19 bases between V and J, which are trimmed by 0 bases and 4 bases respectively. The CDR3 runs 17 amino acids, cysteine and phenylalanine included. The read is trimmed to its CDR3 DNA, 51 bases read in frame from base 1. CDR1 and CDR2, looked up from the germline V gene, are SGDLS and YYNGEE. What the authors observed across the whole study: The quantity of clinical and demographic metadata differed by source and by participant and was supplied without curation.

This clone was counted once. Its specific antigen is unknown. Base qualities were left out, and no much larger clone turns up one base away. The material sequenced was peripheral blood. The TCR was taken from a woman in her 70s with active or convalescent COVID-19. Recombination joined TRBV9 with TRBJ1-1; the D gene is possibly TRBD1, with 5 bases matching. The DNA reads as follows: TGTGCCAGCAGCGTAGCAGCCTGGGGGGGTGGTGGCACTGAAGCTTTCTTT. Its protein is CASSVAAWGGGGTEAFF.